This T cell receptor (beta chain) is from a study of molecular identifiers for immune sequencing clone quantification. This clonotype was counted between two and nine times. V was shortened by 1 base and J by 1 base, with 11 bases between the two germline ends. CDR1 and CDR2 from the germline V gene are LGHNA and YSLEER. The CDR3 is 16 amino acids. Each CDR3 protein gets one entry after TCRdb re-called the PCR reads with MiXCR. Among 400,000 to 600,000 distinct CDR3 sequences listed, about 21% were seen once. Sequenced sample: naive CD8+ T cells from blood, with Jurkat cell RNA spiked in. Subset defined: FACS-sorted CD8+CD4-CCR7+CD45RA+ naive T cells. This TCR came from a human donor in good health. Some libraries in this study had Jurkat cell RNA spiked in. This sequence joins TRBV4-3 and TRBJ2-1; tentative D call: TRBD2 (6 bases). CDR3 sequence reads: CASSQVWRGSYNEQFF. CDR3 nucleotides: TGCGCCAGCAGCCAAGTGTGGAGGGGTTCCTACAATGAGCAGTTCTTC.